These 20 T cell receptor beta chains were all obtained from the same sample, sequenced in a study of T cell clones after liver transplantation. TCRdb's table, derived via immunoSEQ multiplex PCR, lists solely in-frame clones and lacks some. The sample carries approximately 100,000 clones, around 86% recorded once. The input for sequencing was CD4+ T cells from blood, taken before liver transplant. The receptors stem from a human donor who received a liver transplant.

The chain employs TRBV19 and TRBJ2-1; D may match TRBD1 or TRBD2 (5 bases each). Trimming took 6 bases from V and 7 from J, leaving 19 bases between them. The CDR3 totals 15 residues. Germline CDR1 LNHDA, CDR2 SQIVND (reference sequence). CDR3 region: CASRTRRAKGNEQFF. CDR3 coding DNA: TGTGCCAGTAGGACCAGGCGGGCCAAGGGGAATGAGCAGTTCTTC.

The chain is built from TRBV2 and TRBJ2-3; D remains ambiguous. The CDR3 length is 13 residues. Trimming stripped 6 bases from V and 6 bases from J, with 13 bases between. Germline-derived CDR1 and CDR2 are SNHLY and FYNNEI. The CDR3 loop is CASRAPQEDTQYF. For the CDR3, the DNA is TGTGCCAGCAGAGCCCCTCAGGAGGATACGCAGTATTTT.

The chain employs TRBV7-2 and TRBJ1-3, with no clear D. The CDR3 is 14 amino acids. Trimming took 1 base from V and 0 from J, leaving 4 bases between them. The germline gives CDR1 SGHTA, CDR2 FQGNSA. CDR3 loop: CASSLVSSGNTIYF. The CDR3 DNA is TGTGCCAGCAGCTTAGTGTCCTCTGGAAACACCATATATTTT.

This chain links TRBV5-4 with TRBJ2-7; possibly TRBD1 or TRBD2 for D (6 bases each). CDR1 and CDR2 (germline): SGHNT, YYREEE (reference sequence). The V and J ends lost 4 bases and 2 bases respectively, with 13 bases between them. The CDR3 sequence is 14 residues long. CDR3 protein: CASSRGGYTYEQYF. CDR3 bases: TGTGCCAGCAGCCGAGGGGGGTACACCTACGAGCAGTACTTC.

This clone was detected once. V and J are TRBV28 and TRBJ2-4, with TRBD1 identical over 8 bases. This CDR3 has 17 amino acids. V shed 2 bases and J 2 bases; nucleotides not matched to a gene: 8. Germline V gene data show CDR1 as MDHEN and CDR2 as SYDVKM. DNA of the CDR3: TGTGCCAGCAGTTTAAATACAGGGGGGTTGACCAAAAACATTCAGTACTTC. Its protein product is CASSLNTGGLTKNIQYF. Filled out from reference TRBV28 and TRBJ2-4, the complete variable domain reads DVKVTQSSRYLVKRTGEKVFLECVQDMDHENMFWYRQDPGLGLRLIYFSYDVKMKEKGDIPEGYSVSREKKERFSLILESASTNQTSMYLCASSLNTGGLTKNIQYFGAGTRLSVL.

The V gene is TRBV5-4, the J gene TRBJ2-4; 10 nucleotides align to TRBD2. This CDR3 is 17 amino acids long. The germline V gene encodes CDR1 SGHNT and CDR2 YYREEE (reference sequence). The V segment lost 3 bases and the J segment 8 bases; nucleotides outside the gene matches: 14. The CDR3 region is CASSSAASGREGDIQYF. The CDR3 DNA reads TGTGCCAGCAGCTCTGCGGCCAGCGGGAGGGAGGGGGACATTCAGTACTTC.

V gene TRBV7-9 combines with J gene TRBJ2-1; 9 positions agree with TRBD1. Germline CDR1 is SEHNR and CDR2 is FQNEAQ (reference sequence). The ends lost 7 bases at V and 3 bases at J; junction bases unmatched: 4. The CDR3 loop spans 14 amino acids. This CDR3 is CASNTGQGYNEQFF. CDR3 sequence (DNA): TGTGCCAGCAACACGGGACAGGGCTACAATGAGCAGTTCTTC.

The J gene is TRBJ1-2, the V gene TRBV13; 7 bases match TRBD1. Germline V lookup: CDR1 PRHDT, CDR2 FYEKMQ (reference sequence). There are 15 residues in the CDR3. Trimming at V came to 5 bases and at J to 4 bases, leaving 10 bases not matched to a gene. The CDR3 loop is CASSTGVPTRYGYTF. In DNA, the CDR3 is TGTGCCAGCAGCACAGGGGTCCCTACCCGCTATGGCTACACCTTC. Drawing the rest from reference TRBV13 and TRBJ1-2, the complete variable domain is AAGVIQSPRHLIKEKRETATLKCYPIPRHDTVYWYQQGPGQDPQFLISFYEKMQSDKGSIPDRFSAQQFSDYHSELNMSSLELGDSALYFCASSTGVPTRYGYTFGSGTRLTVV.

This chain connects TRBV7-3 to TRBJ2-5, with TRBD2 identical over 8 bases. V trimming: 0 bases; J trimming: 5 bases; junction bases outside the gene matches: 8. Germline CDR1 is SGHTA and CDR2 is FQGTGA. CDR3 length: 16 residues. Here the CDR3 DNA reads TGTGCCAGCAGCTTAACACCCGGGAGGGCCTGGGAGACCCAGTACTTC. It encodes CASSLTPGRAWETQYF. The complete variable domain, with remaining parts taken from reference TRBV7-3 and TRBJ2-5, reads GAGVSQTPSNKVTEKGKYVELRCDPISGHTALYWYRQSLGQGPEFLIYFQGTGAADDSGLPNDRFFAVRPEGSVSTLKIQRTERGDSAVYLCASSLTPGRAWETQYFGPGTRLLVL.

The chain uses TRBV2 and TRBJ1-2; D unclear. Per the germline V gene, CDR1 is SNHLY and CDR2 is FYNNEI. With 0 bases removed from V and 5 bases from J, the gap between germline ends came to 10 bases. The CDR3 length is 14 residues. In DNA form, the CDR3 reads TGTGCCAGCAGTGAAGCATTCACCTTGTATGGCTACACCTTC. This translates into CASSEAFTLYGYTF.

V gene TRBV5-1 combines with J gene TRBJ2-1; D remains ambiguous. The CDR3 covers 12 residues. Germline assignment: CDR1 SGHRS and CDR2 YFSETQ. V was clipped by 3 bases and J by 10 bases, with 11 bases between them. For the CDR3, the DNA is TGCGCCAGCAGCTCGCCTGCTAAAGAGCAGTTCTTC. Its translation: CASSSPAKEQFF.

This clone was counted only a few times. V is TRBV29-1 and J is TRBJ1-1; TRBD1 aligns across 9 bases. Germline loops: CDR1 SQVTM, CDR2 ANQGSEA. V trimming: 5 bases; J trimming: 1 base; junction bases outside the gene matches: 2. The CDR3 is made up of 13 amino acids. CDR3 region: CSVLQGANTEAFF. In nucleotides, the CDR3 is TGCAGCGTTCTACAGGGGGCGAACACTGAAGCTTTCTTT. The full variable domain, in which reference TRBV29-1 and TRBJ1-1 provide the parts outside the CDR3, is SAVISQKPSRDICQRGTSLTIQCQVDSQVTMMFWYRQQPGQSLTLIATANQGSEATYESGFVIDKFPISRPNLTFSTLTVSNMSPEDSSIYLCSVLQGANTEAFFGQGTRLTVV.

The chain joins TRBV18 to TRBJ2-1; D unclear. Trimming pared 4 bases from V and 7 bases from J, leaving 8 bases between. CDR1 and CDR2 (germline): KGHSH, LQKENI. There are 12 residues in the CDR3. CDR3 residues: CASSLAQNEQFF. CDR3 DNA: TGTGCCAGCTCACTGGCCCAAAATGAGCAGTTCTTC.

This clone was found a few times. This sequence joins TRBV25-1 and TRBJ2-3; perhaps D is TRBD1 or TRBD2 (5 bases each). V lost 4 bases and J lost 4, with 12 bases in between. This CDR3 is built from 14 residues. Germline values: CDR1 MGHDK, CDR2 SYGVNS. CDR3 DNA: TGTGCCAGCAGTGCTTACCGAGGGGCAGATACGCAGTATTTT. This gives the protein CASSAYRGADTQYF.

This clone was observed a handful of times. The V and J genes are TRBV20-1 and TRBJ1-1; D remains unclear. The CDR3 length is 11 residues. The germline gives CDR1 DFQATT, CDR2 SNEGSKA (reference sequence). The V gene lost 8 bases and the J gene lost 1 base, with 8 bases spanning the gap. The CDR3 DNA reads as TGCAGTACCCTTGGGAACACTGAAGCTTTCTTT. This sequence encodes CSTLGNTEAFF.

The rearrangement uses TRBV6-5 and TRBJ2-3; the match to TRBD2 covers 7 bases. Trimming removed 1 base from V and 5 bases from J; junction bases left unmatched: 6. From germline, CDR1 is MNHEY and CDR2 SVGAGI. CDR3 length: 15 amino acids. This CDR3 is CASSYLGGGIDTQYF. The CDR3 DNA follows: TGTGCCAGCAGTTACTTGGGGGGAGGGATAGATACGCAGTATTTT.

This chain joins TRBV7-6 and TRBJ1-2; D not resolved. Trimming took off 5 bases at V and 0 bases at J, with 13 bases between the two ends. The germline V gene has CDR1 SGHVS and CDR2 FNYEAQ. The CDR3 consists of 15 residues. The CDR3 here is CASSPLGLANYGYTF. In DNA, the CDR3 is TGTGCCAGCAGCCCATTAGGTTTAGCTAACTATGGCTACACCTTC. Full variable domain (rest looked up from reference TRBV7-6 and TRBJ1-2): GAGVSQSPRYKVTKRGQDVALRCDPISGHVSLYWYRQALGQGPEFLTYFNYEAQQDKSGLPNDRFSAERPEGSISTLTIQRTEQRDSAMYRCASSPLGLANYGYTFGSGTRLTVV.

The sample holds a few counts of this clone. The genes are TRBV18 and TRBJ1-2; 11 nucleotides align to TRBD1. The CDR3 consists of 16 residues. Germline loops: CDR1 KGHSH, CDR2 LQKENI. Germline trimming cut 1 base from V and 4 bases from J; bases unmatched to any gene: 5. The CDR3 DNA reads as TGTGCCAGCTCACCACGGGGACAGGGGGTGAGCTATGGCTACACCTTC. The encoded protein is CASSPRGQGVSYGYTF.

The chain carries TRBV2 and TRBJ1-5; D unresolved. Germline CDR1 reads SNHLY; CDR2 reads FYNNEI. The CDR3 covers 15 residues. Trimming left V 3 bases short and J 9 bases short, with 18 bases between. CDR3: CASSEVRKEKRPQHF. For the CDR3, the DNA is TGTGCCAGCAGTGAGGTCAGGAAGGAGAAGCGGCCCCAGCATTTT.

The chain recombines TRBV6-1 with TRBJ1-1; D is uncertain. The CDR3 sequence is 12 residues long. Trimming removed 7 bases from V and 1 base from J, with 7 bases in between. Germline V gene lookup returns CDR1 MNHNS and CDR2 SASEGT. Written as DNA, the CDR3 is TGTGCCAGCATGTACAGGAACACTGAAGCTTTCTTT. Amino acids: CASMYRNTEAFF.